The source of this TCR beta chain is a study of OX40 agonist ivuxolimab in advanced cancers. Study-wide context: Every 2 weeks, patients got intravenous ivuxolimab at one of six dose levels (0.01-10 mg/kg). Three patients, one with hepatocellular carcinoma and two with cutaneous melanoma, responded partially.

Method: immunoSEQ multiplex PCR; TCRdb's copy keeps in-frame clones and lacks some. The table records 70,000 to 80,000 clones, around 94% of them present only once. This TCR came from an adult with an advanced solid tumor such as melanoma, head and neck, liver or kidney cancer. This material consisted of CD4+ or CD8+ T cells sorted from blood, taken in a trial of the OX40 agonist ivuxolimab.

The chain's CDR3 is CASSLTLQGIEQFF. The DNA for the CDR3 is TGTGCCAGCAGTTTAACCCTACAGGGCATTGAGCAGTTCTTC. The chain carries TRBV27 and TRBJ2-1, with D perhaps matching TRBD1 (6 bases). The V end lost 2 bases, the J end lost 9 bases, and 14 bases lay between the germline ends. The CDR3 consists of 14 residues. CDR1 is MNHEY and CDR2 is SMNVEV in the germline V gene (reference sequence).